Each of the 22 T cell receptor beta chains below was sequenced from the same sample in a study of identical twins. TCRdb recomputed calls from the 5' RACE reads with MiXCR, one row per CDR3 protein. The sample contains some 240,000 distinct CDR3 sequences, under 12% of which appear only once. Sequencing input: memory T cells sorted from blood. The receptors derive from a man aged 50-60 years in good health.

This clonotype was seen a few times. CDR3 amino acids: CASSPLGQGYTGELFF. CDR3 nucleotide sequence: TGCGCCAGCAGCCCGCTCGGACAGGGTTACACCGGGGAGCTGTTTTTT. V gene TRBV4-3 combines with J gene TRBJ2-2; 8 nucleotides match TRBD1. This CDR3 is 16 amino acids long. Germline V CDR1 and CDR2: LGHNA, YSLEER. J gave up 3 bases and V 4 bases, and 7 bases lay outside the gene matches.

This clonotype was detected only a few times. This sequence joins TRBV18 and TRBJ2-2; tentative D call: TRBD2 (5 bases). Germline values: CDR1 KGHSH, CDR2 LQKENI. This CDR3 comprises 16 residues. V lost 2 bases to trimming and J lost 0 bases, with 10 bases between them. CDR3 DNA: TGTGCCAGCTCACCAGGGATAGCGCCGAACACCGGGGAGCTGTTTTTT. It specifies CASSPGIAPNTGELFF.

This chain joins TRBV19 and TRBJ1-5; 9 nucleotides line up with TRBD1. The CDR3 loop spans 15 amino acids. Germline assignment: CDR1 LNHDA and CDR2 SQIVND (reference sequence). The J segment lost 5 bases and the V segment lost 7 bases, leaving 9 bases of the junction unmatched. Written as DNA, the CDR3 is TGTGCCAGTAAGATAAACCGGGACAGGGATCAGCCCCAGCATTTT. Translation: CASKINRDRDQPQHF.

This chain joins TRBV7-9 and TRBJ1-2, with a possible D match to TRBD1 (5 bases). V was cut by 2 bases and J by 5 bases, with 9 bases left in between. CDR3 size: 13 residues. Germline V gene sequence: CDR1 SEHNR, CDR2 FQNEAQ (reference sequence). CDR3 nucleotides: TGTGCCAGCAGCTTACCGGGACTATATGGCTACACCTTC. It is translated as CASSLPGLYGYTF.

This clonotype was recorded at least ten times. The chain couples TRBV10-3 to TRBJ1-2; 12 bases line up with TRBD1. The CDR3 is 13 residues long. Germline-derived CDR1 and CDR2 are ENHRY and SYGVKD. Unmatched junction bases numbered 7, after V lost 9 bases and J lost 8 bases. The CDR3: CAMGTGGIEGYTF. CDR3 in DNA: TGTGCCATGGGGACAGGGGGCATCGAGGGCTACACCTTC.

This clonotype has more than one count but fewer than ten. The chain is built from TRBV20-1 and TRBJ1-2; tentative D call: TRBD1 (5 bases). The CDR3 consists of 12 residues. The germline V gene encodes CDR1 DFQATT and CDR2 SNEGSKA (reference sequence). Between the trimmed V and J ends, which lost 4 bases and 4 bases, there was a span of 10 bases. The CDR3 DNA sequence: TGCAGTGCTACAGGGAGATCCTATGGCTACACCTTC. Its protein product is CSATGRSYGYTF.

In DNA, the CDR3 is TGTGCCAGTAGTATATATGGTAACTATGGCTACACCTTC. Amino acid sequence: CASSIYGNYGYTF. The chain employs TRBV19 and TRBJ1-2; D unresolved. There are 13 residues in the CDR3. V was pared by 2 bases and J by 1 base, with 5 bases between. Germline lookup yields CDR1 LNHDA and CDR2 SQIVND (reference sequence).

This clonotype was detected ten times or more. V gene TRBV5-1 combines with J gene TRBJ1-1, with D maybe TRBD1 (5 bases). From germline, CDR1 is SGHRS and CDR2 YFSETQ. Deletions cut 5 bases from V and 0 bases from J, with 8 bases between. The CDR3 has 13 residues. The CDR3: CASSWTLNTEAFF. CDR3 nucleotide sequence: TGCGCCAGCAGTTGGACATTGAACACTGAAGCTTTCTTT.

The genes are TRBV29-1 and TRBJ1-1, with D possibly TRBD1 on 5 matching bases. Trimming took off 6 bases at V and 3 bases at J, with 14 bases between the two ends. This CDR3 has 13 residues. Germline assignment: CDR1 SQVTM and CDR2 ANQGSEA. The CDR3 DNA reads TGCAGCGTGTCCGGGACGGCCGACACTGAAGCTTTCTTT. Translated, it gives CSVSGTADTEAFF.

This clonotype was counted ten times or more. The chain has TRBV2 and TRBJ2-7; 7 bases agree with TRBD1. V dropped 7 bases and J dropped 1; count of bases not matched to a gene: 4. The germline V gene has CDR1 SNHLY and CDR2 FYNNEI. The CDR3 sequence is 13 residues long. The CDR3 here is CASKQGFSYEQYF. Here the CDR3 DNA reads TGTGCCAGCAAACAGGGGTTTTCCTACGAGCAGTACTTC.

At least ten counts were recorded for this clonotype. The V and J genes are TRBV6-2 or TRBV6-3 and TRBJ1-1, with D maybe TRBD1 (6 bases). V lost 4 bases and J 4 bases, leaving 13 bases between the germline ends. Germline assignment: CDR1 MNHEY and CDR2 SVGEGT. The CDR3 runs to 14 residues. CDR3 residues: CASSFRGASTEAFF. The CDR3 region has the DNA TGTGCCAGCAGTTTTAGGGGGGCAAGCACTGAAGCTTTCTTT.

This clonotype has a count of ten or more. CDR3 protein: CASSGRDSIYEQYF. CDR3 DNA: TGCGCCAGCAGCGGCCGGGACAGTATCTACGAGCAGTACTTC. The chain has TRBV5-1 and TRBJ2-7, with 7 bases identical to TRBD1. The CDR3 runs to 14 residues. The germline V gene has CDR1 SGHRS and CDR2 YFSETQ. The V gene end was trimmed by 4 bases and the J gene end by 3 bases; junction bases not matched to a gene: 7.

This clonotype showed up just once. This chain joins TRBV2 and TRBJ2-1, with TRBD2 as a possible D gene (5 bases). V was trimmed by 4 bases and J by 2 bases, leaving 9 bases between them. The CDR3 has 14 amino acids. Germline V CDR1 and CDR2: SNHLY, FYNNEI. The CDR3 region has the DNA TGTGCCAGCAGTGTGGCGGGCCCCTACAATGAGCAGTTCTTC. Residues: CASSVAGPYNEQFF.

In this sample, this clonotype turned up many times. This chain links TRBV10-3 with TRBJ2-3; 8 nucleotides align to TRBD1. Germline V lookup: CDR1 ENHRY, CDR2 SYGVKD. The CDR3 consists of 14 residues. J lost 1 base, V lost 10 bases, and 7 bases had no gene match. For the CDR3, the DNA is TGTGCCACCGAGGACAGGGCAGGCACAGATACGCAGTATTTT. It is translated as CATEDRAGTDTQYF.

This chain uses TRBV7-8 with TRBJ2-3, with 10 bases matching TRBD2. This CDR3 has 16 residues. J was trimmed by 2 bases and V by 5 bases; bases with no gene match: 7. CDR1 is SGHVS, CDR2 FQNEAQ, per germline. CDR3 loop: CASSPVSGGATDTQYF. The DNA for the CDR3 is TGTGCCAGCAGCCCGGTGAGCGGGGGGGCCACAGATACGCAGTATTTT.

At least ten counts were recorded for this clonotype. This rearrangement joins TRBV28 to TRBJ2-7; D is unresolved. The V and J ends lost 3 bases and 0 bases respectively, with 6 bases between them. From germline, CDR1 is MDHEN and CDR2 SYDVKM. This CDR3 is 13 amino acids long. This CDR3 is CASSFTDSYEQYF. The CDR3 nucleotides read TGTGCCAGCAGTTTCACAGACTCCTACGAGCAGTACTTC.

At least ten counts were recorded for this clonotype. The chain employs TRBV2 and TRBJ1-2; 9 nucleotides line up with TRBD1. Unmatched junction bases numbered 11, after V lost 2 bases and J lost 10 bases. CDR3 size: 15 residues. Germline assignment: CDR1 SNHLY and CDR2 FYNNEI. The CDR3 DNA reads as TGTGCCAGCAGTGAACGTAGGGGGACAGGGCTCCTCTACACCTTC. Translation gives CASSERRGTGLLYTF. The complete variable domain, with remaining parts taken from reference TRBV2 and TRBJ1-2, reads EPEVTQTPSHQVTQMGQEVILRCVPISNHLYFYWYRQILGQKVEFLVSFYNNEISEKSEIFDDQFSVERPDGSNFTLKIRSTKLEDSAMYFCASSERRGTGLLYTFGSGTRLTVV.

This clonotype was detected a few times. The chain employs TRBV4-3 and TRBJ2-6; 9 bases match TRBD2. The CDR3 runs 17 residues. The V gene's germline CDR1 is LGHNA and CDR2 YSLEER. The ends lost 4 bases at V and 0 bases at J; junction bases unmatched: 4. The CDR3 DNA follows: TGCGCCAGCAGCCCGGGACTAGCCTTCTCTGGGGCCAACGTCCTGACTTTC. It specifies CASSPGLAFSGANVLTF.

As for this clonotype: A much larger clone sits a single nucleotide away, making a read error possible. The rearrangement joins TRBV20-1 to TRBJ2-1, with 7 positions matching TRBD2. CDR3 length equals 15 residues. After removal of 6 bases from V and 2 bases from J, the junction contained 10 bases not matched to a gene. Germline V gene sequence: CDR1 DFQATT, CDR2 SNEGSKA (reference sequence). The CDR3 sequence is CSAPSVLAAYNEQFF. The CDR3 nucleotides read TGCAGTGCACCGAGTGTCCTAGCGGCCTACAATGAGCAGTTCTTC.

As regards this clonotype: A read error may explain this, as a much larger clone is one base away. This chain uses TRBV3-1 with TRBJ1-2; D is perhaps TRBD1 (6 bases). CDR1 is LGHDT, CDR2 YNNKEL, per germline (reference sequence). The CDR3 spans 16 residues. DNA for the CDR3: TGTGCCAGCAGCCAAGCGGGGAGACAGGTTAACTATGGCTACCCCTTC. Protein product: CASSQAGRQVNYGYPF.

This clonotype was counted between two and nine times. The rearrangement links TRBV11-2 to TRBJ1-2; D might be TRBD1 (5 bases). The V gene's germline CDR1 is SGHAT and CDR2 FQNNGV. V lost 2 bases and J 6 bases, leaving 25 bases between the germline ends. This CDR3 spans 18 amino acids. The CDR3 is CASSLYLSNRKRVDGYTF. The DNA of the CDR3 is TGTGCCAGCAGCTTATACTTGTCGAACAGGAAGCGGGTGGATGGCTACACCTTC.

The chain combines TRBV5-1 with TRBJ2-5; 14 nucleotides agree with TRBD2. Germline trimming cut 4 bases from V and 2 bases from J; bases unmatched to any gene: 13. CDR3 size: 19 residues. Germline V gene data show CDR1 as SGHRS and CDR2 as YFSETQ. The CDR3 nucleotides read TGCGCCAGCAGCGGAGGGACTAGCGGGGGTTGGTCTCGTCAAGAGACCCAGTACTTC. Translation gives CASSGGTSGGWSRQETQYF.